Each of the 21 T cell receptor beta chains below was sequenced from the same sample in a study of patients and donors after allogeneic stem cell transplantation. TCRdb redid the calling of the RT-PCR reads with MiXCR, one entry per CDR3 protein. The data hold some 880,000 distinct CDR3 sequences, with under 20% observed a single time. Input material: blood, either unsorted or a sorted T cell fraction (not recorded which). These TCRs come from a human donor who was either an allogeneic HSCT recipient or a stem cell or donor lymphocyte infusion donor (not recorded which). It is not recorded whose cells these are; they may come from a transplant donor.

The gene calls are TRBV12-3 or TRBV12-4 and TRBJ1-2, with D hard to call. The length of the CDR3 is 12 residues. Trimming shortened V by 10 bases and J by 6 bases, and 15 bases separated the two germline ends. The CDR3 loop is CANARVEDGYTF. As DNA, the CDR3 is TGTGCCAACGCCCGGGTGGAGGATGGCTACACCTTC.

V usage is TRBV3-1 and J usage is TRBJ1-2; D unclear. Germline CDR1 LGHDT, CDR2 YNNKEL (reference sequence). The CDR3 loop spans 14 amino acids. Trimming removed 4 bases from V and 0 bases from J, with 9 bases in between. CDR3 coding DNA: TGTGCCAGCAGCCGAGGATTCTCTAACTATGGCTACACCTTC. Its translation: CASSRGFSNYGYTF.

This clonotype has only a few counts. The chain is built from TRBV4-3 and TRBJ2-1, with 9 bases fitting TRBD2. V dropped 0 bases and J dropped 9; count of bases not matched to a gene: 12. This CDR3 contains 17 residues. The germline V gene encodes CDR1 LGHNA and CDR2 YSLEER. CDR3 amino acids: CASSQDPSPGLASEQFF. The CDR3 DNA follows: TGCGCCAGCAGCCAAGACCCATCACCGGGACTAGCCTCTGAGCAGTTCTTC.

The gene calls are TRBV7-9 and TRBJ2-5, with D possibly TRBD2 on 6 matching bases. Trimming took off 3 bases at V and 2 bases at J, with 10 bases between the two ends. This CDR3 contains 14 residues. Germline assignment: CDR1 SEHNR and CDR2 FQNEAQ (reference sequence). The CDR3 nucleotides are TGTGCCAGCAGCTTCGGGGGAGTACAAGAGACCCAGTACTTC. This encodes CASSFGGVQETQYF.

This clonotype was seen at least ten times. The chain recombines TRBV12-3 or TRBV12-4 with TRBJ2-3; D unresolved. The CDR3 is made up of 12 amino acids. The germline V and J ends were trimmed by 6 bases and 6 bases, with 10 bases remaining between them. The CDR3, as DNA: TGTGCCAGCAGCTCCGGCTCGGATACGCAGTATTTT. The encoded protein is CASSSGSDTQYF.

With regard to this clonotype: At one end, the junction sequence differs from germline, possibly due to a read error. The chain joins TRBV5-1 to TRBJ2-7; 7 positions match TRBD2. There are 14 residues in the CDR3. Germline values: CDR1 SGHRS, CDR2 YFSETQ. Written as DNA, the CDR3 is TGCGCCAGCAGCTCCGGGACTATCTCCTACGATCAGTACTTC. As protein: CASSSGTISYDQYF.

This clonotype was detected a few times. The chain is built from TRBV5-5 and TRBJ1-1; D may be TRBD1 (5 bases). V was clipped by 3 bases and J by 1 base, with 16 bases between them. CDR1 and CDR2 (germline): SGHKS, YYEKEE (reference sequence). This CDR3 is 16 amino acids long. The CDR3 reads CASSSVRPGGNTEAFF. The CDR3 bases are TGTGCCAGCAGCTCGGTACGCCCGGGGGGGAACACTGAAGCTTTCTTT.

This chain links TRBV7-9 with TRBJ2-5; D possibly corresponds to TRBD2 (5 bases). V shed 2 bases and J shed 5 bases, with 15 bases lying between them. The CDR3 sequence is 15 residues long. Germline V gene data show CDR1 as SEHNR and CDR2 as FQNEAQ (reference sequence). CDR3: CASSLRLGISETQYF. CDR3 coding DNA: TGTGCCAGCAGCTTAAGGCTCGGGATCTCGGAGACCCAGTACTTC.

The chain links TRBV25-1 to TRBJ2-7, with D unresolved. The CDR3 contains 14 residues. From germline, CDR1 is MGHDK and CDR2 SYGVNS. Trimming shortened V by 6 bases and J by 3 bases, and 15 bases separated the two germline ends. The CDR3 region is CASSPSGRIYEQYF. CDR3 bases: TGTGCCAGCAGCCCCTCGGGCCGTATCTACGAGCAGTACTTC.

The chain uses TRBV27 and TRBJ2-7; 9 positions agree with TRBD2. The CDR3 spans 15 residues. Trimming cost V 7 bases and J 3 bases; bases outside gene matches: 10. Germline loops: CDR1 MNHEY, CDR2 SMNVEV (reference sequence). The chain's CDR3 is CASKLRTSEHYEQYF. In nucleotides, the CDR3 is TGTGCCAGCAAGTTGAGGACTAGCGAGCACTACGAGCAGTACTTC.

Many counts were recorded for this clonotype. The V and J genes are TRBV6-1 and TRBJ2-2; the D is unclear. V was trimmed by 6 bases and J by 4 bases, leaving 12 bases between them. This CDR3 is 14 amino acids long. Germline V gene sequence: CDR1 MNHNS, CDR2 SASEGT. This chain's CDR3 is CASSPRTITGELFF. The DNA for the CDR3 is TGTGCCAGCAGCCCCCGCACCATCACCGGGGAGCTGTTTTTT.

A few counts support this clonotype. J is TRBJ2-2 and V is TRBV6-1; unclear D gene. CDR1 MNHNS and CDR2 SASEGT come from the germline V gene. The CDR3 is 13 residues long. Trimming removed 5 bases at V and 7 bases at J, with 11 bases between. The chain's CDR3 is CASSPSRIGELFF. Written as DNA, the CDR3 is TGTGCCAGCAGTCCGTCTAGGATCGGGGAGCTGTTTTTT.

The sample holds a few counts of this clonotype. The CDR3 nucleotides read TGTGCCACCACAGGGGGCGGTTTAAGCGAGCAGTACTTC. It yields the protein CATTGGGLSEQYF. V and J are TRBV10-3 and TRBJ2-7, with 9 bases aligning to TRBD1. Germline V CDR1 and CDR2: ENHRY, SYGVKD. This CDR3 comprises 13 residues. V lost 10 bases, J lost 6 bases, and 10 bases stayed unmatched.

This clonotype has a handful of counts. CDR3: CASSPWQAGTNEQFF. As DNA, the CDR3 is TGTGCCAGCAGTCCCTGGCAGGCGGGAACTAATGAGCAGTTCTTC. The chain has TRBV7-2 and TRBJ2-1; TRBD2 is a possible D gene (6 bases). There are 15 residues in the CDR3. Between the trimmed V and J ends, which lost 6 bases and 7 bases, there was a span of 19 bases. The germline gives CDR1 SGHTA, CDR2 FQGNSA.

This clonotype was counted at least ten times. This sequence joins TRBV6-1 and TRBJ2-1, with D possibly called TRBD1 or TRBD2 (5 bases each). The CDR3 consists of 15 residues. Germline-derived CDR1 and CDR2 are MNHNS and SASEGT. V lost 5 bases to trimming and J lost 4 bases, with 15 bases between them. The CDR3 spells CASSSGRDRYNEQFF. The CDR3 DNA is TGTGCCAGCAGTAGCGGCCGGGACCGATACAATGAGCAGTTCTTC.

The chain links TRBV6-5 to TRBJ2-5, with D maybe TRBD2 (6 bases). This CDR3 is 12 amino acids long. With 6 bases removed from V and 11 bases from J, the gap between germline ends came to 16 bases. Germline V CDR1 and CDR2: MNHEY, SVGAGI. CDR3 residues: CASSSSGVDQYF. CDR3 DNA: TGTGCCAGCAGCTCCTCGGGGGTAGATCAGTACTTC.

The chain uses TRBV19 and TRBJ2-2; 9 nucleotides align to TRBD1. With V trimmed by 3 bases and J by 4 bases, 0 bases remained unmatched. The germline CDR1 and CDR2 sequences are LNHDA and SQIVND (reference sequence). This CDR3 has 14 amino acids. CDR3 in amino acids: CASSMTGGTGELFF. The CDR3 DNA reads TGTGCCAGTAGTATGACAGGGGGCACCGGGGAGCTGTTTTTT. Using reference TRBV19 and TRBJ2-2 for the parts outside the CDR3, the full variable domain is DGGITQSPKYLFRKEGQNVTLSCEQNLNHDAMYWYRQDPGQGLRLIYYSQIVNDFQKGDIAEGYSVSREKKESFPLTVTSAQKNPTAFYLCASSMTGGTGELFFGEGSRLTVL.

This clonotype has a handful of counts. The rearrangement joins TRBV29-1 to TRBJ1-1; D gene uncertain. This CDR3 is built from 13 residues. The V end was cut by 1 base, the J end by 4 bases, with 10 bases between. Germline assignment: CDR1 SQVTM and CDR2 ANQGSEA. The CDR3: CSVEGGQITEAFF. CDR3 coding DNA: TGCAGCGTTGAAGGGGGTCAAATCACTGAAGCTTTCTTT.

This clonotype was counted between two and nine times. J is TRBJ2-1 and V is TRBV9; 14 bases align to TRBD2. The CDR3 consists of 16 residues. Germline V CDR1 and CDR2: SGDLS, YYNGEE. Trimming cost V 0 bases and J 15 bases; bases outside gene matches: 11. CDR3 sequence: CASSVATGGLAGDRFF. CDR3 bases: TGTGCCAGCAGCGTAGCTACGGGGGGACTAGCGGGAGATCGGTTCTTC.

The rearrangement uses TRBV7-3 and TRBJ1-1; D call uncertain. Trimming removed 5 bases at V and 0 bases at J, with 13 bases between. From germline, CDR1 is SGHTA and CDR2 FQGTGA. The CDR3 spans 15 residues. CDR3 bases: TGTGCCAGCAGCCCCGAACCGTATCTGAACACTGAAGCTTTCTTT. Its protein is CASSPEPYLNTEAFF.

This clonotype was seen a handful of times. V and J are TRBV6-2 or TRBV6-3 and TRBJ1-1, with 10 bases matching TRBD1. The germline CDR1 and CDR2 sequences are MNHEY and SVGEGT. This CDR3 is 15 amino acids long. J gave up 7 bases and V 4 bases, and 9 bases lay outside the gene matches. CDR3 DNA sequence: TGTGCCAGCAGTTCCGCGGGACAGGGGACCCGTGAAGCTTTCTTT. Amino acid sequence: CASSSAGQGTREAFF.